This TCR beta chain was identified during a study of cytomegalovirus exposure and HLA in healthy donors. About the study: Samples from HLA-typed donors yielded about 80 million unique TCRs in an early data release.

Germline loops: CDR1 MNHEY, CDR2 SVGAGI. V lost 6 bases and J lost 3, with 11 bases in between. This CDR3 contains 13 residues. The study ran its PCR with 60 Vbeta and 13 Jbeta primers. Clones were read by immunoSEQ multiplex PCR, and TCRdb kept only the in-frame ones, dropping some. Counted here are about 130,000 clones, 65% to 70% occurring once; the ten biggest clones make up about 1.5%. With regard to this clone: Antigen: not known.

General study points: Reports indicate that TCR beta sequences accurately predicted the HLA-A and HLA-B alleles of most subjects.

This chain joins TRBV6-5 and TRBJ1-2; D is ambiguous. This TCR came from a human donor in good health. The specimen sequenced was PBMCs. CDR3: CASRRARDYGYTF. The DNA for the CDR3 is TGTGCCAGCAGGCGGGCGCGAGACTATGGCTACACCTTC.